The text below deals with one T cell receptor (beta chain). Its antigen is currently unknown. The data originate from a study of cytomegalovirus exposure and HLA in healthy donors. Study-wide findings and caveats: Several V segments, TRBV6-2 and TRBV6-3 among them, could not be told apart and were dropped.

PCR involved 60 Vbeta and 13 Jbeta primers. Sequenced by immunoSEQ multiplex PCR; TCRdb stores in-frame clones only, minus some. Here the sample spans 270,000 or so clones, around 90% being singletons. The CDR3 contains 16 residues. The ends were cut back, 7 bases at V and 9 bases at J, with 25 bases in the middle. Looked up from germline, CDR1 is MNHNY and CDR2 is SVGAGI (reference sequence). The sample comprised PBMCs. This TCR was sampled from a girl under 10 years old in good health and CMV-seronegative. The chain has TRBV6-6 and TRBJ2-1, with TRBD1 as a possible D gene (5 bases). The CDR3 protein is CASKGAYSLAIFEQFF. The CDR3 DNA reads TGTGCCAGCAAAGGGGCGTACAGTCTCGCTATATTTGAGCAGTTCTTC.